The TCR beta chain described here comes from a study of T cells after yellow fever vaccination. Trimming stripped 0 bases from V and 5 bases from J, with 16 bases between. CDR1 and CDR2 (germline): SQVTM, ANQGSEA. The CDR3 is 15 residues long. This clonotype was detected ten times or more. TCRdb processed the 5' RACE reads anew with MiXCR; each CDR3 protein has one entry. The table lists over 250,000 distinct CDR3 sequences, about 4% of them singletons. The input for sequencing was PBMCs, taken 5 days after the yellow fever booster vaccination. The chain carries TRBV29-1 and TRBJ1-1; D is undetermined. This TCR came from a man aged 18-30 years who received the YFV17D yellow fever vaccine. The CDR3 loop is CSVEDPAGAGTEAFF. The CDR3 DNA follows: TGCAGCGTTGAAGATCCGGCGGGCGCCGGGACTGAAGCTTTCTTT.